Following are 26 T cell receptor beta chains from one sample sequenced in a study of T cells in Graves' hyperthyroidism and ophthalmopathy. Template material for amplifying TCR beta CDR3 regions consisted of RNA transcripts. HTBI primers were employed in a first-round RT-PCR of the TCR CDR3. TCRdb used MiXCR to reprocess the multiplex PCR reads, holding one entry per CDR3 protein. The sample shows approximately 510,000 distinct CDR3 sequences, 35% to 50% of them seen only once. The specimen was peripheral blood or thyroid tissue (not recorded which). The receptors here all came from an adult woman with Graves' disease, either hyperthyroidism or ophthalmopathy (not recorded which).

Many counts were recorded for this clonotype. The chain uses TRBV7-3 and TRBJ1-2; no definite D call. Between the trimmed V and J ends, which lost 5 bases and 1 base, there was a span of 11 bases. There are 14 residues in the CDR3. Germline V gives CDR1 SGHTA, CDR2 FQGTGA. The CDR3 DNA reads as TGTGCCAGCAGCCTCGGACCATTTAACTATGGCTACACCTTC. Protein sequence: CASSLGPFNYGYTF. Full variable domain (remainder filled in from reference TRBV7-3 and TRBJ1-2): GAGVSQTPSNKVTEKGKYVELRCDPISGHTALYWYRQSLGQGPEFLIYFQGTGAADDSGLPNDRFFAVRPEGSVSTLKIQRTERGDSAVYLCASSLGPFNYGYTFGSGTRLTVV.

This chain joins TRBV10-3 and TRBJ2-2, with a weak D call TRBD2 (6 bases). The CDR3 sequence is 15 residues long. V lost 2 bases, J lost 6 bases, and 13 bases lay in between. Germline-derived CDR1 and CDR2 are ENHRY and SYGVKD. CDR3 sequence reads: CAISEQEDYAGELFF. The CDR3 nucleotides read TGTGCCATCAGTGAGCAGGAGGACTACGCCGGGGAGCTGTTTTTT.

Remarks on this clonotype: Given the absence of the conserved phenylalanine or tryptophan at the CDR3 end, a read error is likely. Because the CDR3's place on the DNA is in doubt, the DNA is left out and the CDR3 is given as listed by TCRdb. The chain joins TRBV10-3 to TRBJ1-1. The CDR3 adds up to 8 amino acids, both ends counted. Germline V gene sequence: CDR1 ENHRY, CDR2 SYGVKD. The CDR3 spells CAISADLP.

The V gene is TRBV5-1, the J gene TRBJ1-1, with D uncertain. CDR3 length: 13 amino acids. CDR1 and CDR2 (germline): SGHRS, YFSETQ. V was clipped by 7 bases and J by 4 bases, with 14 bases between them. The CDR3 reads CASLAEGATEAFF. The CDR3 nucleotides are TGCGCCAGCTTGGCGGAGGGAGCCACTGAAGCTTTCTTT. Complete variable domain (other parts from reference TRBV5-1 and TRBJ1-1): KAGVTQTPRYLIKTRGQQVTLSCSPISGHRSVSWYQQTPGQGLQFLFEYFSETQRNKGNFPGRFSGRQFSNSRSEMNVSTLELGDSALYLCASLAEGATEAFFGQGTRLTVV.

V and J are TRBV18 and TRBJ2-5; 9 bases align to TRBD2. The germline CDR1 and CDR2 sequences are KGHSH and LQKENI. The length of the CDR3 is 16 residues. After removal of 3 bases from V and 4 bases from J, the junction contained 9 bases not matched to a gene. The CDR3 loop reads CASSPTAGGPLETQYF. CDR3 coding DNA: TGTGCCAGCTCACCGACGGCGGGAGGGCCTCTAGAGACCCAGTACTTC.

The J gene is TRBJ1-6, the V gene TRBV20-1, with 12 bases fitting TRBD1. Trimming removed 3 bases from V and 8 bases from J; junction bases left unmatched: 20. The CDR3 totals 20 residues. Germline CDR1 DFQATT, CDR2 SNEGSKA (reference sequence). CDR3 in amino acids: CSAREDAGQGARLVDSPLHF. The CDR3 bases are TGCAGTGCTAGGGAGGATGCGGGACAGGGGGCGCGATTGGTAGATTCACCCCTCCACTTT.

Ten or more counts support this clonotype. The chain recombines TRBV7-2 with TRBJ1-4; D remains ambiguous. The CDR3 is made up of 16 amino acids. V was cut by 5 bases and J by 6 bases, with 19 bases left in between. The germline CDR1 and CDR2 sequences are SGHTA and FQGNSA. CDR3 coding DNA: TGTGCCAGCAGCGCCGGCCCCGGGAGGCCGGATGAAAAACTGTTTTTT. This codes for CASSAGPGRPDEKLFF.

The CDR3 DNA sequence: TGTGCCAGCAGCGTAGAGCCGGGGGATAATTCACCCCTCCACTTT. Translation gives CASSVEPGDNSPLHF. The rearrangement joins TRBV9 to TRBJ1-6; perhaps TRBD1 as D (5 bases). This CDR3 has 15 residues. Germline V gene data show CDR1 as SGDLS and CDR2 as YYNGEE. V lost 0 bases and J lost 5, with 9 bases in between.

This chain links TRBV20-1 with TRBJ2-2; no reliable D call. Germline V gives CDR1 DFQATT, CDR2 SNEGSKA (reference sequence). With 4 bases removed from V and 8 bases from J, the gap between germline ends came to 5 bases. CDR3 size: 10 residues. CDR3 nucleotides: TGCAGTGCTATGTCGGGGGAGCTGTTTTTT. Translation: CSAMSGELFF.

In its sample, this clonotype was seen many times. This chain joins TRBV11-2 and TRBJ2-5; 10 bases line up with TRBD2. Germline lookup yields CDR1 SGHAT and CDR2 FQNNGV. V lost 5 bases, J lost 4 bases, and 10 bases stayed unmatched. This CDR3 comprises 16 residues. This CDR3 reads CASSRTLASGGETQYF. The CDR3 DNA sequence: TGTGCCAGCAGCCGAACCCTGGCTAGCGGGGGAGAGACCCAGTACTTC.

In this sample, this clonotype turned up many times. The chain links TRBV7-2 to TRBJ2-7; 14 bases match TRBD2. Trimming removed 5 bases from V and 3 bases from J; junction bases left unmatched: 6. Germline CDR1 reads SGHTA; CDR2 reads FQGNSA. The CDR3 is 16 residues long. The CDR3 region has the DNA TGTGCCAGCAGCGTGGGACTAGCGGGAGATCGCTACGAGCAGTACTTC. It is translated as CASSVGLAGDRYEQYF.

Comment on this clonotype: One end of the junction does not line up with germline, which may come from a read error. The chain recombines TRBV7-9 with TRBJ2-2; D might be TRBD1 (6 bases). This CDR3 has 14 amino acids. Germline assignment: CDR1 SEHNR and CDR2 FQNEAQ (reference sequence). The CDR3 loop is CANFDRSNTEELFF. The DNA for the CDR3 is TGTGCCAACTTCGACAGGTCGAACACCGAGGAGCTGTTTTTT. Combining the CDR3 with reference TRBV7-9 and TRBJ2-2 gives the whole variable domain DTGVSQNPRHKITKRGQNVTFRCDPISEHNRLYWYRQTLGQGPEFLTYFQNEAQLEKSRLLSDRFSAERPKGSFSTLEIQRTEQGDSAMYLCANFDRSNTEELFFGEGSRLTVL.

This clonotype was found many times. One junction end does not reproduce the germline sequence, and a read error may be involved. The chain has TRBV5-1 and TRBJ1-1; D might be TRBD1 (6 bases). The CDR3 length is 14 residues. Germline lookup yields CDR1 SGHRS and CDR2 YFSETQ. CDR3 protein: CASSLGGGNTEAFF. The CDR3 nucleotides read TGTGCCAGCAGCTTAGGGGGAGGGAACACTGAAGCTTTCTTT.

The sample holds a few counts of this clonotype. The genes are TRBV5-1 and TRBJ1-5; no clear D. CDR3 size: 14 residues. CDR1 is SGHRS and CDR2 is YFSETQ in the germline V gene. V lost 3 bases and J lost 0, with 7 bases in between. The DNA of the CDR3 is TGCGCCAGCAGCTCGGACGGTAGCAATCAGCCCCAGCATTTT. It yields the protein CASSSDGSNQPQHF. The full variable domain, completed using reference TRBV5-1 and TRBJ1-5, is KAGVTQTPRYLIKTRGQQVTLSCSPISGHRSVSWYQQTPGQGLQFLFEYFSETQRNKGNFPGRFSGRQFSNSRSEMNVSTLELGDSALYLCASSSDGSNQPQHFGDGTRLSIL.

The rearrangement links TRBV7-9 to TRBJ1-5; D perhaps matches TRBD1 (5 bases). With 1 base removed from V and 4 bases from J, the gap between germline ends came to 8 bases. The germline V gene encodes CDR1 SEHNR and CDR2 FQNEAQ (reference sequence). The CDR3 loop spans 14 amino acids. The CDR3 here is CASSLGTQNQPQHF. CDR3 coding DNA: TGTGCCAGCAGCTTAGGGACACAAAATCAGCCCCAGCATTTT.

This clonotype was counted many times. This chain joins TRBV29-1 and TRBJ1-2, with D possibly matching TRBD1 (5 bases). The ends were cut back, 3 bases at V and 8 bases at J, with 13 bases in the middle. From germline, CDR1 is SQVTM and CDR2 ANQGSEA. CDR3 length: 12 amino acids. The CDR3 DNA sequence: TGCAGCGTTGACAAGACAGTGGGAGGCTACACCTTC. Translating it yields CSVDKTVGGYTF. The variable domain in full, completed from reference TRBV29-1 and TRBJ1-2, reads SAVISQKPSRDICQRGTSLTIQCQVDSQVTMMFWYRQQPGQSLTLIATANQGSEATYESGFVIDKFPISRPNLTFSTLTVSNMSPEDSSIYLCSVDKTVGGYTFGSGTRLTVV.

Regarding this clonotype: At one end, the junction sequence differs from germline, possibly due to a read error. The V and J genes are TRBV15 and TRBJ2-5; possible D gene TRBD1, 5 bases. This CDR3 is built from 14 residues. CDR1 and CDR2 from the germline V gene are LNHNV and YYDKDF (reference sequence). This CDR3 is CAASSLGPEETQYF. For the CDR3, the DNA is TGTGCCGCCAGCAGCTTGGGGCCCGAAGAGACCCAGTACTTC.

This clonotype has a handful of counts. The rearrangement links TRBV18 to TRBJ2-7; D perhaps matches TRBD1 (5 bases). CDR3 length: 12 residues. The V gene's germline CDR1 is KGHSH and CDR2 LQKENI. V dropped 3 bases and J dropped 5 bases, with 8 bases sitting between them. The CDR3 sequence is CASSPSGNEQYF. The CDR3 region has the DNA TGTGCCAGCTCACCGTCAGGGAACGAGCAGTACTTC.

This rearrangement joins TRBV3-1 to TRBJ1-2, with D perhaps TRBD1 (5 bases). Germline V gene lookup returns CDR1 LGHDT and CDR2 YNNKEL (reference sequence). V lost 4 bases to trimming and J lost 7 bases, with 13 bases between them. The CDR3 contains 13 residues. The CDR3 is CASSPSRAGGYTF. The CDR3 nucleotides are TGTGCCAGCAGCCCGTCCAGGGCGGGTGGCTACACCTTC.

The chain combines TRBV20-1 with TRBJ2-7; unclear D gene. The CDR3 contains 14 residues. Between the trimmed V and J ends, which lost 2 bases and 0 bases, there was a span of 11 bases. Per the germline V gene, CDR1 is DFQATT and CDR2 is SNEGSKA (reference sequence). The CDR3 DNA follows: TGCAGTGCTAGACCCACGCTGTCCTCCTACGAGCAGTACTTC. Its protein product is CSARPTLSSYEQYF.

A few counts support this clonotype. The chain uses TRBV20-1 and TRBJ2-5; 7 bases are shared with TRBD1. The CDR3 totals 14 residues. Germline-derived CDR1 and CDR2 are DFQATT and SNEGSKA (reference sequence). V was pared by 5 bases and J by 2 bases, with 8 bases of the junction left unmatched. The CDR3 DNA is TGCAGTGCTCAGAAGTTGGGACAGCAAGAGACCCAGTACTTC. Amino acids: CSAQKLGQQETQYF.

This clonotype occurred many times. The chain employs TRBV29-1 and TRBJ2-6; D is uncertain. V was pared by 7 bases and J by 0 bases, with 4 bases between. The CDR3 is 12 amino acids. The germline V gene has CDR1 SQVTM and CDR2 ANQGSEA. CDR3 nucleotide sequence: TGCAGCGCCGACTCTGGGGCCAACGTCCTGACTTTC. Translation gives CSADSGANVLTF. Based on the CDR3 plus reference TRBV29-1 and TRBJ2-6, the full variable domain is SAVISQKPSRDICQRGTSLTIQCQVDSQVTMMFWYRQQPGQSLTLIATANQGSEATYESGFVIDKFPISRPNLTFSTLTVSNMSPEDSSIYLCSADSGANVLTFGAGSRLTVL.

The genes are TRBV5-5 and TRBJ2-5; D perhaps matches TRBD1 (6 bases). There are 17 residues in the CDR3. V was shortened by 4 bases and J by 5 bases, with 24 bases between the two germline ends. The germline V gene encodes CDR1 SGHKS and CDR2 YYEKEE (reference sequence). The CDR3 DNA sequence: TGTGCCAGCAGCGTCCAGGGGAACACCGGGGTTCGGGAGACCCAGTACTTC. This codes for CASSVQGNTGVRETQYF. Based on the CDR3 plus reference TRBV5-5 and TRBJ2-5, the full variable domain is DAGVTQSPTHLIKTRGQQVTLRCSPISGHKSVSWYQQVLGQGPQFIFQYYEKEERGRGNFPDRFSARQFPNYSSELNVNALLLGDSALYLCASSVQGNTGVRETQYFGPGTRLLVL.

A few counts support this clonotype. This chain links TRBV7-9 with TRBJ2-2, with TRBD2 matching over 8 bases. V lost 5 bases and J lost 4; bases outside the gene matches: 12. CDR3 length: 17 residues. Germline values: CDR1 SEHNR, CDR2 FQNEAQ (reference sequence). The CDR3 sequence: CASSPPGAGGATGELFF. As DNA, the CDR3 is TGTGCCAGCAGCCCCCCAGGTGCGGGAGGCGCCACCGGGGAGCTGTTTTTT. Variable domain in full (rest from reference TRBV7-9 and TRBJ2-2): DTGVSQNPRHKITKRGQNVTFRCDPISEHNRLYWYRQTLGQGPEFLTYFQNEAQLEKSRLLSDRFSAERPKGSFSTLEIQRTEQGDSAMYLCASSPPGAGGATGELFFGEGSRLTVL.

This clonotype came up many times. The chain uses TRBV6-5 and TRBJ2-7, with D possibly matching TRBD2 (6 bases). The CDR3 totals 14 residues. Trimming pared 6 bases from V and 2 bases from J, leaving 14 bases between. CDR1 and CDR2 from the germline V gene are MNHEY and SVGAGI. This CDR3 is CASRRSGGTYEQYF. For the CDR3, the DNA is TGTGCCAGCAGGCGCTCAGGAGGGACCTACGAGCAGTACTTC.

A few counts support this clonotype. The V gene is TRBV10-3, the J gene TRBJ2-7, with D possibly matching TRBD1 (7 bases). Between the trimmed V and J ends, which lost 6 bases and 0 bases, there was a span of 12 bases. Germline assignment: CDR1 ENHRY and CDR2 SYGVKD. This CDR3 region has 14 residues. Here the CDR3 DNA reads TGTGCCATCAGGGGGGGACAGAGCTCCTACGAGCAGTACTTC. It encodes CAIRGGQSSYEQYF.